Listed below are T cell receptor beta chains from one sample, sequenced in a study of CD8 T cells in ankylosing spondylitis. TCRdb fed the 5' RACE reads into MiXCR, producing one record per CDR3 protein. Of around 300,000 distinct CDR3 sequences listed, roughly 20% are singletons. The sequencing input was blood, either unsorted or a sorted T cell fraction (not recorded which). The origin of the receptors is a female donor with ankylosing spondylitis or in good health (not recorded which). CDR3s include the opening cysteine and the closing phenylalanine or tryptophan. D genes are given only for firm matches. Rows give clone size only sometimes, using once, few, many, or a class for an expanded clone.

j_gene: TRBJ2-1
v_gene: TRBV11-3
len: 16
d_gene: TRBD1
abundance: NA
CDR3aa: CASSLGDRLGYNEQFF
CDR3nt: TGTGCCAGCAGCTTAGGGGACAGGTTGGGATACAATGAGCAGTTCTTC

j_gene: TRBJ2-1
v_gene: TRBV6-1
len: 15
d_gene: NA
abundance: few
CDR3aa: CASLGGWQQGNEQFF
CDR3nt: TGTGCCAGTCTTGGAGGGTGGCAACAGGGGAATGAGCAGTTCTTC

j_gene: TRBJ1-3
v_gene: TRBV7-6
len: 14
d_gene: NA
abundance: few
CDR3aa: CASSPDSSGNTIYF
CDR3nt: TGTGCCAGCAGCCCGGACAGCTCTGGAAACACCATATATTTT

j_gene: TRBJ2-1
v_gene: TRBV7-2
len: 13
d_gene: TRBD2
abundance: many
CDR3aa: CASSRLSGIEQFF
CDR3nt: TGTGCCAGCAGCCGACTCAGCGGGATCGAGCAGTTCTTC

j_gene: TRBJ1-5
v_gene: TRBV7-2
len: 14
d_gene: NA
abundance: many
CDR3aa: CASSSIRGGQPQHF
CDR3nt: TGTGCCAGCAGCTCAATAAGGGGTGGACAGCCCCAGCATTTT

j_gene: TRBJ2-3
v_gene: TRBV12-3/TRBV12-4
len: 15
d_gene: TRBD1
abundance: NA
CDR3aa: CASIQGVVGTDTQYF
CDR3nt: TGTGCCAGCATCCAGGGGGTAGTGGGCACAGATACGCAGTATTTT

j_gene: TRBJ2-1
v_gene: TRBV5-1
len: 16
d_gene: NA
abundance: NA
CDR3aa: CASSSRGSKIDNEQFF
CDR3nt: TGCGCCAGCAGCTCTCGGGGTAGCAAGATCGACAATGAGCAGTTCTTC

j_gene: TRBJ1-4
v_gene: TRBV6-1
len: 15
d_gene: NA
abundance: few
CDR3aa: CASRHRPSVGEKLFF
CDR3nt: TGTGCCAGCAGGCATCGACCGAGTGTTGGGGAAAAACTGTTTTTT

j_gene: TRBJ2-7
v_gene: TRBV28
len: 15
d_gene: NA
abundance: few
CDR3aa: CASSRIADSTYEQYF
CDR3nt: TGTGCCAGCAGCCGGATAGCCGACAGTACCTACGAGCAGTACTTC

j_gene: TRBJ1-5
v_gene: TRBV20-1
len: 16
d_gene: NA
abundance: few
CDR3aa: CSAPILRSSGNQPQHF
CDR3nt: TGCAGTGCGCCGATCCTCAGGAGCAGTGGCAATCAGCCCCAGCATTTT

j_gene: TRBJ2-1
v_gene: TRBV12-3/TRBV12-4
len: 15
d_gene: TRBD2
abundance: NA
CDR3aa: CASSLSGRAGNEQFF
CDR3nt: TGTGCCAGCAGTTTAAGCGGGAGGGCCGGGAATGAGCAGTTCTTC

j_gene: TRBJ2-1
v_gene: TRBV27
len: 12
d_gene: NA
abundance: NA
CDR3aa: CASSSRNNEQFF
CDR3nt: TGTGCCAGCAGTTCTAGAAACAATGAGCAGTTCTTC

j_gene: TRBJ2-5
v_gene: TRBV7-9
len: 15
d_gene: TRBD2
abundance: NA
CDR3aa: CASSRPLAGQETQYF
CDR3nt: TGTGCCAGCAGCCGGCCCCTAGCGGGACAAGAGACCCAGTACTTC

j_gene: TRBJ2-5
v_gene: TRBV11-3
len: 15
d_gene: NA
abundance: few
CDR3aa: CASSLGLGSQETQYF
CDR3nt: TGTGCCAGCAGCTTAGGTCTGGGGAGCCAAGAGACCCAGTACTTC

j_gene: TRBJ2-2
v_gene: TRBV5-5
len: 15
d_gene: NA
abundance: few
CDR3aa: CASRSTGVETGELFF
CDR3nt: TGTGCCAGCAGATCGACAGGCGTCGAAACCGGGGAGCTGTTTTTT

j_gene: TRBJ1-5
v_gene: TRBV20-1
len: 12
d_gene: NA
abundance: many
CDR3aa: CSARGGLQPQHF
CDR3nt: TGCAGTGCTAGAGGAGGCCTTCAGCCCCAGCATTTT

j_gene: TRBJ2-7
v_gene: TRBV10-1
len: 13
d_gene: NA
abundance: NA
CDR3aa: CASSDGTSFEQYF
CDR3nt: TGCGCCAGTTCGGACGGAACGTCCTTTGAGCAGTACTTC

j_gene: TRBJ2-5
v_gene: TRBV5-1
len: 15
d_gene: TRBD2
abundance: few
CDR3aa: CASSLDRAGGETQYF
CDR3nt: TGCGCCAGCAGCTTGGATAGGGCGGGGGGAGAGACCCAGTACTTC